These T cell receptor beta chains were read from a single sample in a study of tumor-infiltrating lymphocytes in primary liver carcinoma. TCRdb reprocessed the multiplex PCR reads with MiXCR, giving one entry per CDR3 protein. The table shows about 21,000 distinct CDR3 sequences, with over 75% occurring only once. What was sequenced was liver tumor tissue from sampling region 1. These receptors were obtained from a woman younger than 45 with primary liver carcinoma and hepatitis B virus infection. CDR3s include the opening cysteine and the closing phenylalanine or tryptophan. D genes are given only for firm matches. The size entry is marked missing in some rows and otherwise reads once, few, many or a size class.

J gene: TRBJ1-1
V gene: TRBV5-1
clone size: .
D gene: .
CDR3 DNA: TGCGCCAGCACCTTGGATACAGTGGGCACTGAAGCTTTCTTT
CDR3 protein: CASTLDTVGTEAFF

J gene: TRBJ2-1
V gene: TRBV11-3
clone size: once
D gene: .
CDR3 DNA: TGTGCCAGCAGTACAACGGGAGACGGCTTCTTGGATGACCAGTTCTTC
CDR3 protein: CASSTTGDGFLDDQFF

J gene: TRBJ2-7
V gene: TRBV12-5
clone size: .
D gene: .
CDR3 DNA: TGTACTAGTGGTCTGCCCCCTGGCGGGATCCTAAATGAGCAGTACTTC
CDR3 protein: CTSGLPPGGILNEQYF

J gene: TRBJ2-1
V gene: TRBV4-1
clone size: once
D gene: .
CDR3 DNA: TGCGCCAGCAACCCACCTCTCGGGCCCTACAATGGGCAGTTCTTC
CDR3 protein: CASNPPLGPYNGQFF

J gene: TRBJ2-1
V gene: TRBV6-5
clone size: once
D gene: TRBD2
CDR3 DNA: TGTGCCAGCAGCTGTCGCGCCAGTGCCCTAGCGGCCTACAATGAGCAGTTCTTC
CDR3 protein: CASSCRASALAAYNEQFF

J gene: TRBJ2-1
V gene: TRBV11-3
clone size: .
D gene: TRBD2
CDR3 DNA: TGTGCAAACAGCCGACTAGCGCGGGGGGGGTTTGAGCAGTTCTTC
CDR3 protein: CANSRLARGGFEQFF

J gene: TRBJ2-1
V gene: TRBV10-3
clone size: .
D gene: .
CDR3 DNA: TGTGCCATCAGTGAGACCATGGCGGCTAGCGCATTTAATGAGCAGTTCTTC
CDR3 protein: CAISETMAASAFNEQFF

J gene: TRBJ2-1
V gene: TRBV5-1
clone size: .
D gene: .
CDR3 DNA: TGCGCCAGCAGCTTATCGGGTGAGAAGTACTTC
CDR3 protein: CASSLSGEKYF

J gene: TRBJ2-1
V gene: TRBV24-1
clone size: once
D gene: .
CDR3 DNA: TGTGCCACCGGGGACACTTCCTACAATGAGCACTTCTTC
CDR3 protein: CATGDTSYNEHFF

J gene: TRBJ2-7
V gene: TRBV4-1
clone size: .
D gene: .
CDR3 DNA: TGCGCCAGCAGCCAAGATCTTAGTGGAAGCTCCTACGAGCGGTACTTC
CDR3 protein: CASSQDLSGSSYERYF

J gene: TRBJ2-7
V gene: TRBV6-1
clone size: .
D gene: .
CDR3 DNA: TGTGCCAGCAGTGGGAGTCTAGGGAAAGGAGGGGAGCAATACTTC
CDR3 protein: CASSGSLGKGGEQYF

J gene: TRBJ2-7
V gene: TRBV2
clone size: .
D gene: .
CDR3 DNA: TGTGCCAGTAGTGATTTGCGGCCAGGAATCTACGAGCAGTACTTC
CDR3 protein: CASSDLRPGIYEQYF

J gene: TRBJ1-1
V gene: TRBV30
clone size: .
D gene: TRBD1
CDR3 DNA: TGTGTCTGGAATTCCCAAGGGGGCCCTGAAGCCTTCTTT
CDR3 protein: CVWNSQGGPEAFF

J gene: TRBJ2-3
V gene: TRBV7-8
clone size: .
D gene: TRBD2
CDR3 DNA: TGTGTCAGCAGCTTAGGAGCGGGAGGACCTGGTGATATGCAGTATTTT
CDR3 protein: CVSSLGAGGPGDMQYF

J gene: TRBJ2-5
V gene: TRBV12-3/TRBV12-4
clone size: few
D gene: TRBD1
CDR3 DNA: TGTGCCAGCAGGCCCGGGACAGGGCTGAAGGAGACCCAGTACTTC
CDR3 protein: CASRPGTGLKETQYF

J gene: TRBJ2-3
V gene: TRBV7-8
clone size: .
D gene: .
CDR3 DNA: TGTGCTAGCAGCTTAGGAGCGGTAGGGCCTGGTGATACACAGTATTTT
CDR3 protein: CASSLGAVGPGDTQYF

J gene: TRBJ1-3
V gene: TRBV12-3/TRBV12-4
clone size: .
D gene: TRBD1
CDR3 DNA: TGTGCCTGCGGTGGCGTTGTGACAGGGACTGGAAACACCATATATTTT
CDR3 protein: CACGGVVTGTGNTIYF

J gene: TRBJ2-2
V gene: TRBV2
clone size: once
D gene: .
CDR3 DNA: TGTGCCAGCAGTGCGGGAATGGCCGGGGAGCTGTTTTTT
CDR3 protein: CASSAGMAGELFF

J gene: TRBJ2-2
V gene: TRBV29-1
clone size: .
D gene: .
CDR3 DNA: TGCAACGTTCCAGCCTGCGGGAACACAGGGGAGCTGTTTTTT
CDR3 protein: CNVPACGNTGELFF

J gene: TRBJ2-3
V gene: TRBV12-3/TRBV12-4
clone size: .
D gene: .
CDR3 DNA: TGTGCCAACAGTTTTCGCCCTCCTAGCACAGGTACGCAGTATTTT
CDR3 protein: CANSFRPPSTGTQYF

J gene: TRBJ2-6
V gene: TRBV4-1
clone size: many
D gene: .
CDR3 DNA: TGCGCCAGCAGCCAAGATCAAATAGGGCGCTCTGGGGCCAACGTCCTGACTTTC
CDR3 protein: CASSQDQIGRSGANVLTF

J gene: TRBJ1-1
V gene: TRBV13
clone size: .
D gene: .
CDR3 DNA: TGTGCCAGCAGCGTACGAGGGTTTGGTATTGGGGGCACTGAGGCTTTCTTT
CDR3 protein: CASSVRGFGIGGTEAFF

J gene: TRBJ2-7
V gene: TRBV14
clone size: .
D gene: .
CDR3 DNA: TGTGCCAGCAGCCAGGCGGCAAGTACTGACTACGTGCAGTACTTC
CDR3 protein: CASSQAASTDYVQYF

J gene: TRBJ1-2
V gene: TRBV6-5
clone size: .
D gene: TRBD1
CDR3 DNA: TGTGCCAGCAATTATAACGGACAGGGCGGCGGCTACATCTTC
CDR3 protein: CASNYNGQGGGYIF

J gene: TRBJ2-3
V gene: TRBV11-2
clone size: .
D gene: TRBD2
CDR3 DNA: TGTGCCAGCAGCTCGGGATTAGCGGGTATTGTCGATACGCAGTATTTT
CDR3 protein: CASSSGLAGIVDTQYF

J gene: TRBJ2-5
V gene: TRBV7-9
clone size: .
D gene: TRBD1
CDR3 DNA: TGTGCCAGCAGCTCTGGGGTAACAGGGGTAGGGAAGGATACCCAGTACTTC
CDR3 protein: CASSSGVTGVGKDTQYF

J gene: TRBJ1-2
V gene: TRBV11-1
clone size: .
D gene: .
CDR3 DNA: TGTGCCAGCAGACCTTCGACCGCGATGTCCTATGGCTACACCTTC
CDR3 protein: CASRPSTAMSYGYTF

J gene: TRBJ2-4
V gene: TRBV29-1
clone size: .
D gene: .
CDR3 DNA: TGCAGCGTAGCGAGCTCCCTCTGGGAAAACATTCAGTACTTC
CDR3 protein: CSVASSLWENIQYF

J gene: TRBJ1-3
V gene: TRBV6-2/TRBV6-3
clone size: .
D gene: .
CDR3 DNA: TGTGCTAACAGACTCCTCAACAGTGCCGACTCTGGAAACACCATATATTTT
CDR3 protein: CANRLLNSADSGNTIYF

J gene: TRBJ2-1
V gene: TRBV11-3
clone size: .
D gene: TRBD2
CDR3 DNA: TGTACCAGCAGCCGACTAGTGAGGCGGGGGTATGAGCAGTTCTTC
CDR3 protein: CTSSRLVRRGYEQFF

J gene: TRBJ2-1
V gene: TRBV11-1
clone size: .
D gene: .
CDR3 DNA: TGTTCCAGCAGCCGGAGACAGGCCTCCTACAATGAACAATTCTTC
CDR3 protein: CSSSRRQASYNEQFF

J gene: TRBJ2-3
V gene: TRBV11-2
clone size: .
D gene: .
CDR3 DNA: TGTACCAGCAGCCGGAAGCGACATGGAAGGGGAGATACGCAATATTTT
CDR3 protein: CTSSRKRHGRGDTQYF

J gene: TRBJ2-1
V gene: TRBV11-3
clone size: few
D gene: .
CDR3 DNA: TGTGCCAGCAGTTCAACGGGACACGGCATCTTGAATGGGCAGTTCTTC
CDR3 protein: CASSSTGHGILNGQFF

J gene: TRBJ2-1
V gene: TRBV11-2
clone size: many
D gene: TRBD2
CDR3 DNA: TGTGCCAGCAGCCTAGGACGAGCGGGAGATCGTTATGAGCAGTTCTTC
CDR3 protein: CASSLGRAGDRYEQFF

J gene: TRBJ1-1
V gene: TRBV13
clone size: .
D gene: .
CDR3 DNA: TGTGCAAGCAGTTTAGGAGGGTTTGGTATTGGGAGCACTGATGCTTTCTTT
CDR3 protein: CASSLGGFGIGSTDAFF

J gene: TRBJ1-2
V gene: TRBV6-1
clone size: .
D gene: .
CDR3 DNA: TGTGCCAGCAGTGAACGGTTCCTCCTTAGATCTAACTATGGCTACACCTTC
CDR3 protein: CASSERFLLRSNYGYTF

J gene: TRBJ2-3
V gene: TRBV5-1
clone size: .
D gene: TRBD2
CDR3 DNA: TGCGCCAGCAGCTGGAGTTCGGGGGGAGCCGACACAGAAACGCAGTATTTT
CDR3 protein: CASSWSSGGADTETQYF

J gene: TRBJ2-7
V gene: TRBV11-1
clone size: .
D gene: TRBD1
CDR3 DNA: TGTGCCAGCAGCGCCTCGGGACAGGGCAACTCCTACGAGCAGTACTTC
CDR3 protein: CASSASGQGNSYEQYF

J gene: TRBJ2-7
V gene: TRBV6-2/TRBV6-3
clone size: .
D gene: TRBD1
CDR3 DNA: TGTGCCAGCAGTGTGACAGGGATCTCCTACGAGCAGTACTTC
CDR3 protein: CASSVTGISYEQYF

J gene: TRBJ1-3
V gene: TRBV11-2
clone size: few
D gene: .
CDR3 DNA: TGTGCCAGCAGCTTAGACGACAATTCTGGAAACACCATATATTTT
CDR3 protein: CASSLDDNSGNTIYF

J gene: TRBJ2-5
V gene: TRBV11-1
clone size: .
D gene: .
CDR3 DNA: TGTGTCAGCAGCTTAGCAGGGCGCAAAGTGACCCAGTACTTC
CDR3 protein: CVSSLAGRKVTQYF

J gene: TRBJ2-1
V gene: TRBV11-3
clone size: .
D gene: TRBD2
CDR3 DNA: TGTGCCAGCAGCCAACTAGCGGGGGGGGGGTACGATCAGTTATTC
CDR3 protein: CASSQLAGGGYDQLF